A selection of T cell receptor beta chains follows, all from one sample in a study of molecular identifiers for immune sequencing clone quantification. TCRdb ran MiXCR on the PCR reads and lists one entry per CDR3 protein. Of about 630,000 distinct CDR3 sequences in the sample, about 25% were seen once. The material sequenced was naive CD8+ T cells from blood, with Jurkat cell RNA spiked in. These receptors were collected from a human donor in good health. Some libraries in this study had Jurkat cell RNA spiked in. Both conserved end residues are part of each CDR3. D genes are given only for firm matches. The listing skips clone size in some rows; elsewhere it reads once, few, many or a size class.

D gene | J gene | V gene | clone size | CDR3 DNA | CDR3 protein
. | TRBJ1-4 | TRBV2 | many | TGTGCCAGCAGTCCCACCCCCCGGACGGGAACTAATGAAAAACTGTTTTTT | CASSPTPRTGTNEKLFF
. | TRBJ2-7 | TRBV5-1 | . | TGCGCCAGCAGCTTGGTTGGGAGTGGGGACTACGAGCAGTACTTC | CASSLVGSGDYEQYF
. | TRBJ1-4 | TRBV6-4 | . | TGTGCCACAAAACCGGGACAACGAAAAAAACTGGTTTTT | CATKPGQRKKLVF
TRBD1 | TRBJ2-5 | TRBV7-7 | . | TGTGCTAGCAGCTTAGGGACAGGGATTGAAGAGACCCAGTACTTC | CASSLGTGIEETQYF
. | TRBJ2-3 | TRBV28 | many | TGTGCCAGCAGTTTATTGGGGGCCCGATCTTTCACAGATACGCAGTATTTT | CASSLLGARSFTDTQYF
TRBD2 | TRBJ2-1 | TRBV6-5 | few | TGTGCCAGCAGTTACGGGACTAGCGGGAGCCGGTACAATGAGCAGTTCTTC | CASSYGTSGSRYNEQFF
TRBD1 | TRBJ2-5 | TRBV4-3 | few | TGCGCCAGCAGCCCGTGGATCACCGGGACAGAAGAGACCCAGTACTTC | CASSPWITGTEETQYF
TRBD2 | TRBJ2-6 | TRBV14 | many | TGTGCCAGCAGCCAGGATCCGGGACTAGAAGTCTCTGGGGCCAACGTCCTGACTTTC | CASSQDPGLEVSGANVLTF
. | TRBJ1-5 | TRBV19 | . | TGTGCCAGTAGTATCCCAGGTCAGCCCCAGCATTTT | CASSIPGQPQHF
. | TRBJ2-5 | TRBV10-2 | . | TGCGCCAGCATCAGGGACCAGGGGACCCAGTACTTC | CASIRDQGTQYF
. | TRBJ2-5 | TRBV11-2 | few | TGTGCCAGCAGCTCTAGCTCAGAGACCCAGTACTTC | CASSSSSETQYF
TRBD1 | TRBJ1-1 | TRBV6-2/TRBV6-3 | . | TGTGCCAGTTTGCACAGGGGCGCGCGTTCCGCCACTGAAGCTTTCTTT | CASLHRGARSATEAFF
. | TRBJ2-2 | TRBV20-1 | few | TGCAGTGCTAGAGATTACGCGAACGCGAACACCGGGGAGCTGTTTTTT | CSARDYANANTGELFF
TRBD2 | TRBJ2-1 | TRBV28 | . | TGTGCCAGCAGTTTAGGTTCTAGCGGGAACGATGAGCAGTTCTTC | CASSLGSSGNDEQFF
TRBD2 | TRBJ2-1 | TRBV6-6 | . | TGTGCCAGCAGTTACCTACTAGCGGGGTCTTACAATGAGCAGTTCTTC | CASSYLLAGSYNEQFF
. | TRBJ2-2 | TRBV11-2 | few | TGTGCCAGCACCGGTACGGGGGCTTATGGGGAGCTGTTTTTT | CASTGTGAYGELFF
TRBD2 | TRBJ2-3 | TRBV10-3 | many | TGTGCCATCAGTGAGCCCGGGACTAGTCCAGATACGCAGTATTTT | CAISEPGTSPDTQYF
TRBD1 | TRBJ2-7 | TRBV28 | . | TGTGCCAGCAGTTTCTTCAGGGGGCGAACAGACGAGCAGTACTTC | CASSFFRGRTDEQYF
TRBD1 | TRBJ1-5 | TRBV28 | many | TGTGCCAGCAGCATCGGACAGGGAGGACAGCCCCAGCATTTT | CASSIGQGGQPQHF
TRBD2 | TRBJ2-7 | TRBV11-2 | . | TGTGCCCGCAGCTTGGGACTAGCGGGGTCCGCCTCCTACGAGCAGTACTTC | CARSLGLAGSASYEQYF